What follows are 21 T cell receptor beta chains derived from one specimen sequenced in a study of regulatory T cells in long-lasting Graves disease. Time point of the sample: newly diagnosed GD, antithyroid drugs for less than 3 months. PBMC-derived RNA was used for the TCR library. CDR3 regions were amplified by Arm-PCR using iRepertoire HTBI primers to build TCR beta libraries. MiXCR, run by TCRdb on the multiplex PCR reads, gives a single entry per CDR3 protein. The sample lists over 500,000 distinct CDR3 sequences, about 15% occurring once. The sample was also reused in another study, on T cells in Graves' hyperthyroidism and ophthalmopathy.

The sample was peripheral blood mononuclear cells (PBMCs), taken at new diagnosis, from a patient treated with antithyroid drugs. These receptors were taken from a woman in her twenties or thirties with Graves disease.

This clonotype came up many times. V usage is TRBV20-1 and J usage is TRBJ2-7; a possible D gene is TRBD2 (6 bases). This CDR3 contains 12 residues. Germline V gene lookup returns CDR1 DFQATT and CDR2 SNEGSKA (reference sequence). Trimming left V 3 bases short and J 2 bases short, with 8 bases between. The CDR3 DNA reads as TGCAGTGCTAGCGGGGGAACCTACGAGCAGTACTTC. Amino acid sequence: CSASGGTYEQYF.

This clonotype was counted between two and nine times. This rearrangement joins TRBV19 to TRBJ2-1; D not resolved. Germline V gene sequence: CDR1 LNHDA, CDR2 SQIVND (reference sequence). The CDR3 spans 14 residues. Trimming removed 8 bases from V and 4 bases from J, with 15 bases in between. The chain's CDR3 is CASSDPYTYNEQFF. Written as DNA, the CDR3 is TGTGCCAGTTCGGACCCTTACACATACAATGAGCAGTTCTTC.

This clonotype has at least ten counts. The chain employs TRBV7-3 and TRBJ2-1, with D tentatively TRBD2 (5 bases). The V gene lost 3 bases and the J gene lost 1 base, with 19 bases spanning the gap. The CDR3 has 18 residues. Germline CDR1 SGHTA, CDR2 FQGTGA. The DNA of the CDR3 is TGTGCCAGCAGCTTGTGGAGGAACCCTAACGATTCCTACAATGAGCAGTTCTTC. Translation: CASSLWRNPNDSYNEQFF.

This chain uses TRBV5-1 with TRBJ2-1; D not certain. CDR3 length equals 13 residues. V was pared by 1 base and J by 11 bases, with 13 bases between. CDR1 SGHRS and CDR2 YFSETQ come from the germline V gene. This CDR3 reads CASSLLTLEKQFF. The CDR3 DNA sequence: TGCGCCAGCAGCTTGCTAACTTTAGAGAAGCAGTTCTTC.

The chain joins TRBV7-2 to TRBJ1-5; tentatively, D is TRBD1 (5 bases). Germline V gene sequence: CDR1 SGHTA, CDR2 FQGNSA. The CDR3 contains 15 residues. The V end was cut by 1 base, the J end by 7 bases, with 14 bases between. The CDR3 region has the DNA TGTGCCAGCAGCTTAGTTACTGGGGCCCAACAGCCCCAGCATTTT. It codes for CASSLVTGAQQPQHF.

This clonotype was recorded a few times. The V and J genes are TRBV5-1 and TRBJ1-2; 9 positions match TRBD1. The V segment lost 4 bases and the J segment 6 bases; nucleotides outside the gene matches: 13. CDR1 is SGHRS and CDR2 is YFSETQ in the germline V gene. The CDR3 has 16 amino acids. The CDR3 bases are TGCGCCAGCAGCAACACTGGACAGGGGATGGGCCATGGCTACACCTTC. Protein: CASSNTGQGMGHGYTF.

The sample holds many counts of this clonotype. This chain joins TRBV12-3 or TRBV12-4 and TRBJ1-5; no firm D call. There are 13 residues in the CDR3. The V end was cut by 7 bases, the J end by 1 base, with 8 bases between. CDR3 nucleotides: TGTGCCAGCACTGATCGGAGCAATCAGCCCCAGCATTTT. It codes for CASTDRSNQPQHF.

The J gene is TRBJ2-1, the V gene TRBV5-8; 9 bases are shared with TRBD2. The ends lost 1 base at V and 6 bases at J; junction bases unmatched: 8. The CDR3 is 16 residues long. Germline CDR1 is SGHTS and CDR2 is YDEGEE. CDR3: CASSLWGGRAGNEQFF. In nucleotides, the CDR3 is TGTGCCAGCAGCTTGTGGGGCGGGAGGGCCGGCAATGAGCAGTTCTTC.

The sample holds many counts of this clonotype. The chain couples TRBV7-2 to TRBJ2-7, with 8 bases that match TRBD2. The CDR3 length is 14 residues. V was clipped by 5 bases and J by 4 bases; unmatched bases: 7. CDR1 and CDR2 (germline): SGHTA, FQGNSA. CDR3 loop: CASSRGGGGYEQYF. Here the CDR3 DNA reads TGTGCCAGCAGCCGGGGGGGAGGGGGTTACGAGCAGTACTTC.

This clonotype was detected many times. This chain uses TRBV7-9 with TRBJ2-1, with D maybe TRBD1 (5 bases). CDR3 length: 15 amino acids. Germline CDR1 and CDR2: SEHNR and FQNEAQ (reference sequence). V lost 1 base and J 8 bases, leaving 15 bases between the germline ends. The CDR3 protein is CASSLEGDIGDEQFF. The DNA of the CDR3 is TGTGCCAGCAGCTTAGAAGGGGATATTGGCGATGAGCAGTTCTTC. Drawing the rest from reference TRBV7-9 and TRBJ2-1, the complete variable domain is DTGVSQNPRHKITKRGQNVTFRCDPISEHNRLYWYRQTLGQGPEFLTYFQNEAQLEKSRLLSDRFSAERPKGSFSTLEIQRTEQGDSAMYLCASSLEGDIGDEQFFGPGTRLTVL.

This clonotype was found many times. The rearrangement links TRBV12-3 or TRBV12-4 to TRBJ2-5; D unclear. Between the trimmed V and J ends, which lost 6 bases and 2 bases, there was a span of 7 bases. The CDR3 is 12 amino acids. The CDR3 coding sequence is TGTGCCAGCAGGGTACAGCAAGAGACCCAGTACTTC. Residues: CASRVQQETQYF.

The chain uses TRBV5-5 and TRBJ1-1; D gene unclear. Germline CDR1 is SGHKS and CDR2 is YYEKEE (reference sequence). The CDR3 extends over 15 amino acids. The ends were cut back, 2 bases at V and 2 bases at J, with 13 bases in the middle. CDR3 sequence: CASSLSPQINTEAFF. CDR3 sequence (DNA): TGTGCCAGCAGCTTATCGCCTCAGATAAACACTGAAGCTTTCTTT.

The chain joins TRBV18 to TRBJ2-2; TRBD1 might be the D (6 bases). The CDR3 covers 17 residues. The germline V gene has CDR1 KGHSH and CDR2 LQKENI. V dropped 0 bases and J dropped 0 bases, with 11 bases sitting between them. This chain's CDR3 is CASSPPLRTANTGELFF. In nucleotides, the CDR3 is TGTGCCAGCTCACCACCGTTAAGGACAGCGAACACCGGGGAGCTGTTTTTT.

CDR3 sequence (DNA): TGCGCCAGCAGCTTGTGGGGGAGGGACTACGAGCAGTACTTC. It translates to CASSLWGRDYEQYF. This chain uses TRBV5-1 with TRBJ2-7; 7 positions agree with TRBD2. The V and J ends lost 1 base and 3 bases, in that order; junction bases with no gene match: 4. The CDR3 contains 14 residues. Germline V gives CDR1 SGHRS, CDR2 YFSETQ.

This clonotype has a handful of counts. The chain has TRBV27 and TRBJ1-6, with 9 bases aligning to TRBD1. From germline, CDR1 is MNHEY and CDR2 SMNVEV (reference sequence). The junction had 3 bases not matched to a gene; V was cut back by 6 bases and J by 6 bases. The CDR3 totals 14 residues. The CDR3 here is CASRPTGGNSPLHF. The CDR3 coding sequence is TGTGCCAGCAGACCGACAGGGGGTAATTCACCCCTCCACTTT.

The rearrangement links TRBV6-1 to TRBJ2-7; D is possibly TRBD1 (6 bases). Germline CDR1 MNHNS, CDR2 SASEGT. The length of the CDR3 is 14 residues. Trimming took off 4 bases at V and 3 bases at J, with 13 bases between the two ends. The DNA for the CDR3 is TGTGCCAGCAGTGCCCGCTTCAGGGGCTACGAGCAGTACTTC. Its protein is CASSARFRGYEQYF.

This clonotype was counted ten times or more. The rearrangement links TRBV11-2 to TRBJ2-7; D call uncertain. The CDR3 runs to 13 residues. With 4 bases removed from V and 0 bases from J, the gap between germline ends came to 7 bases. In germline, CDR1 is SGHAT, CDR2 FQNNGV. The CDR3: CASSSAYSYEQYF. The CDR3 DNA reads TGTGCCAGCAGCTCGGCCTACTCCTACGAGCAGTACTTC.

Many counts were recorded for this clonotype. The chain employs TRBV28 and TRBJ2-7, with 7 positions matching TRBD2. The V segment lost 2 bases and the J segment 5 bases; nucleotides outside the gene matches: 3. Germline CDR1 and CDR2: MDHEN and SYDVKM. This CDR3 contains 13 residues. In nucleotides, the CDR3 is TGTGCCAGCAGTTTAGCGGGAGACGACGAGCAGTACTTC. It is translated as CASSLAGDDEQYF.

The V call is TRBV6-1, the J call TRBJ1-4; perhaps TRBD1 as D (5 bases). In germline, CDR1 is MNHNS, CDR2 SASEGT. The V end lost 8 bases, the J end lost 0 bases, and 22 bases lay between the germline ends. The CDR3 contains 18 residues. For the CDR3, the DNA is TGTGCCAGCCCCCTCGGGAGACAGAAATCCGCAACTAATGAAAAACTGTTTTTT. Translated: CASPLGRQKSATNEKLFF.

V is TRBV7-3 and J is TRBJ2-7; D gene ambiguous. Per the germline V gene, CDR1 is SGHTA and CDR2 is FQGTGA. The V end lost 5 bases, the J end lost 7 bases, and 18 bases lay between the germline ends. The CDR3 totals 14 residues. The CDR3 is CASSRDLLQREQYF. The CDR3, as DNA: TGTGCCAGCAGCCGAGATCTACTACAGAGGGAGCAGTACTTC.

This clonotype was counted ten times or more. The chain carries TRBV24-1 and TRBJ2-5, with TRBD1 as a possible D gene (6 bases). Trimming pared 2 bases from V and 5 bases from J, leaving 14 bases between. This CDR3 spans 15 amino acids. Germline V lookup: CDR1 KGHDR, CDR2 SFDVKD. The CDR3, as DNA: TGTGCCACCAGTGATTCACAGGGATTTAAGGAGACCCAGTACTTC. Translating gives CATSDSQGFKETQYF.